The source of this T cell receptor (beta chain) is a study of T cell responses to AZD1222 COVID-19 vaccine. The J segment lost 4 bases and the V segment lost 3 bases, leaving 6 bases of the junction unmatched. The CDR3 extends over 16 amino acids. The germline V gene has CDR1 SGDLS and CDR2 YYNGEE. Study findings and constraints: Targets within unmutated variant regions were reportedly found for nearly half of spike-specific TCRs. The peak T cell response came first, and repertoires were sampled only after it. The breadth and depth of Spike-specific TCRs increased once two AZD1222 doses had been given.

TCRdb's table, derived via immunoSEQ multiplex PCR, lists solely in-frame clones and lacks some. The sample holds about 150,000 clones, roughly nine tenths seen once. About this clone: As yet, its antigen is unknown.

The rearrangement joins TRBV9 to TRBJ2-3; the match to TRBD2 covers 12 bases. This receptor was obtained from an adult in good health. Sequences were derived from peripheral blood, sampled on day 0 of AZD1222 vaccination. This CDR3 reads CASSEGLAGGPDTQYF. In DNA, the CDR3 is TGTGCCAGCAGCGAGGGGCTAGCGGGGGGGCCAGATACGCAGTATTTT.